The present T cell receptor beta chain was sequenced within a study of blood T cell repertoires in COVID-19. Methods used by the authors: The assay estimated nucleated cells by amplifying reference gene primers. Profiled with immunoSEQ multiplex PCR; TCRdb holds only in-frame clones, not every one. V and J calls and clone size are those listed in that table; D and trimming were worked out from the DNA. The table lists some 230,000 clones, about four fifths of them singletons. Per the germline V gene, CDR1 is SGHDT and CDR2 is YYEEEE. The CDR3 totals 13 residues. Trimming took 4 bases from V and 2 from J, leaving 8 bases between them. Study members were between about 18 and 100 years old and lived in some 26 US regions. Cohorts were assigned according to the clinical history that participants reported. In its sample, this clone was seen once.

The sample consisted of PBMCs or T cells enriched from blood (not recorded which). The chain carries TRBV5-6 and TRBJ2-3; no definite D call. The sequence was collected from a woman in her 40s with acute COVID-19. In nucleotides, the CDR3 is TGTGCCAGCAGCCATTTCCACACAGATACGCAGTATTTT. Translation: CASSHFHTDTQYF.